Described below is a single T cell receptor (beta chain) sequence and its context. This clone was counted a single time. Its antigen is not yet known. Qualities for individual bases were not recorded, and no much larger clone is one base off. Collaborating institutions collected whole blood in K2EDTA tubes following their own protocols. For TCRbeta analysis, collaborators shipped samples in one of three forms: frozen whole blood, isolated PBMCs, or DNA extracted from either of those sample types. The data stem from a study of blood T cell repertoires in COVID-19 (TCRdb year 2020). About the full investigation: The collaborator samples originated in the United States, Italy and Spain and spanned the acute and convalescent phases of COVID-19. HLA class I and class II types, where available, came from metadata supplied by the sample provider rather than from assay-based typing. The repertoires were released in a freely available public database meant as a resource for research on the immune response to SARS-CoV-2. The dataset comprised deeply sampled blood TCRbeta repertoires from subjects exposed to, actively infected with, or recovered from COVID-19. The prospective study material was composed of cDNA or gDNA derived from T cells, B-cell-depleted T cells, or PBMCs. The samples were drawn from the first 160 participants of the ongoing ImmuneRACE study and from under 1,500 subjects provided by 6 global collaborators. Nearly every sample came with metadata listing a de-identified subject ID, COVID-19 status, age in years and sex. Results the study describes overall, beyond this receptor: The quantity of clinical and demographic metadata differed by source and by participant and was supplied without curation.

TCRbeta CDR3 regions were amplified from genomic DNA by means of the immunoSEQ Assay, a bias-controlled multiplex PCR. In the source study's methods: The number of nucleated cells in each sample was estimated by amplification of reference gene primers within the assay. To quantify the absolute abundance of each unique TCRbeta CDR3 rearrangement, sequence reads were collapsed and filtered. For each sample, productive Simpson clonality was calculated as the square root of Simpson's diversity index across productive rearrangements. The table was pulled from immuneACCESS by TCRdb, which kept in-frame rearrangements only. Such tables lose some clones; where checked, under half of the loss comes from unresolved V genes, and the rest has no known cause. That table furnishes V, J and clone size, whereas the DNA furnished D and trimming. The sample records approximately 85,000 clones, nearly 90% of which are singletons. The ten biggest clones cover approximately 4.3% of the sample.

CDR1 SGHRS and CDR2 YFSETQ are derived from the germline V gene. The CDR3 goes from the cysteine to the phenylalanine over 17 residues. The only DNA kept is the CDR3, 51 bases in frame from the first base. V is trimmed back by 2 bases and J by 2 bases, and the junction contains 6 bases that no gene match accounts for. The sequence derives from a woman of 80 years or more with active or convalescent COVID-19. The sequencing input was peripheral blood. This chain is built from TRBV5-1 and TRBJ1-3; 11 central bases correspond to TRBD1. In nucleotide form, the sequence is TGCGCCAGCAGCTTAAACCCGGGACAGGGGGCTGGAAACACCATATATTTT. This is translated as CASSLNPGQGAGNTIYF. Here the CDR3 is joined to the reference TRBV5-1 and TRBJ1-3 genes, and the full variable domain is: KAGVTQTPRYLIKTRGQQVTLSCSPISGHRSVSWYQQTPGQGLQFLFEYFSETQRNKGNFPGRFSGRQFSNSRSEMNVSTLELGDSALYLCASSLNPGQGAGNTIYFGEGSWLTVV.